This TCR beta chain was recorded in a study of blood T cell repertoires in COVID-19 (dated by TCRdb to the early 2020s). Regarding the complete study: Samples from collaborators originated in the United States, Italy and Spain and spanned both the acute and convalescent phases of COVID-19. The material from the prospective study consisted of cDNA or gDNA derived from T cells, B-cell-depleted T cells, or PBMCs. The dataset comprised deeply sampled blood TCRbeta repertoires from subjects exposed to, actively infected with, or recovered from COVID-19. The repertoires were released in a freely available public database intended as a resource for research on the immune response to SARS-CoV-2. Samples were obtained from the ongoing ImmuneRACE study (first 160 participants) and from about 1,300 subjects provided by 6 global collaborators. The sample metadata nearly always contained a de-identified subject ID, COVID-19 status, age in years and sex. Where available, HLA class I and class II types were obtained from metadata supplied by the sample provider rather than from assay-based typing. General study outcomes and caveats: The quantity of clinical and demographic metadata differed by source and by participant and was supplied without curation.

TCRbeta CDR3 regions were amplified from genomic DNA by means of the immunoSEQ Assay, a bias-controlled multiplex PCR. On the study's bioinformatics: The number of nucleated cells in each sample was estimated from the amplification of reference gene primers within the assay. To quantify the absolute abundance of each unique TCRbeta CDR3 rearrangement, sequence reads were collapsed and filtered. For each sample, productive Simpson clonality was calculated as the square root of Simpson's diversity index over productive rearrangements. The immuneACCESS repertoire file appears here via TCRdb, limited to in-frame rearrangements. These files lack a portion of the clones; in checked studies, under half of the deficit traces to unresolved V genes, and the cause of the others is not known. V and J calls and clone size are copied from that table; D and trimming were computed from the DNA. This sample gives 200,000 to 250,000 clones in total; just under 90% of them show up just once. Roughly 2.5% of the sample rests with the top ten.

In Seattle, one collaborating source enrolled patients while the infection was active and tracked those patients longitudinally over the course of disease. Whole blood was collected in K2EDTA tubes by collaborating institutions according to the institutions' own protocols. For TCRbeta analysis, collaborators shipped samples as frozen whole blood, isolated PBMCs, or DNA extracted from either of those sample types. With regard to this clone: What antigen it recognizes has not been identified. Base qualities are missing; no much larger clone stands one base away.

Sequences MDHEN (CDR1) and SYDVKM (CDR2) are obtained from the germline V gene. The CDR3 goes from the cysteine to the phenylalanine over 13 residues. The only DNA kept is the CDR3, 39 bases in frame from the first base. V is reduced by 5 bases and J by 6 bases, leaving a spacing of 13 bases between them. The origin of this receptor is a young man with COVID-19, enrolled during active disease. The V gene is TRBV28 and the J gene is TRBJ1-1; no D gene is confidently identified. Sequencing was done on a sample of peripheral blood. The CDR3 reads as follows: CASSTVGRAEAFF. The base sequence is TGTGCCAGCAGTACAGTGGGGAGGGCTGAAGCTTTCTTT.